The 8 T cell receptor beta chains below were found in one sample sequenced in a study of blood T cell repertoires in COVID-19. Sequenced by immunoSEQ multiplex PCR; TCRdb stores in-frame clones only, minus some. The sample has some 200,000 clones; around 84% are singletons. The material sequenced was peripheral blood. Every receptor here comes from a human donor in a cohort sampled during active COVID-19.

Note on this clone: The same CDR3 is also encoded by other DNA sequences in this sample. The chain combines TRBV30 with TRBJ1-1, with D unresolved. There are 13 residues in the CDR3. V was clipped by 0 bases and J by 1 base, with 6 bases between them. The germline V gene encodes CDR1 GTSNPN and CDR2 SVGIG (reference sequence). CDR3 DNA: TGTGCCTGGAGTGTACGAGAGAACACTGAAGCTTTCTTT. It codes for CAWSVRENTEAFF.

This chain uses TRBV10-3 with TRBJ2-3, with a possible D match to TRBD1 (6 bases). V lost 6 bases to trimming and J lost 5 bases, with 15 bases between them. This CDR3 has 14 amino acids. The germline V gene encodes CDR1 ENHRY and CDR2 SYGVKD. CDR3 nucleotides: TGTGCCATCAGGATCCGGGACAAATTAGATACGCAGTATTTT. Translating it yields CAIRIRDKLDTQYF.

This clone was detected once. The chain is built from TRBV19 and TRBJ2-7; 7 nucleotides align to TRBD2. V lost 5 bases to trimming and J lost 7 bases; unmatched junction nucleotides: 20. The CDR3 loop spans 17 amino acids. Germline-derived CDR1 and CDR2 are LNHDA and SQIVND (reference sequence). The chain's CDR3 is CASSLTAGTTIRGEQYF. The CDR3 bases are TGTGCCAGTAGTCTAACCGCCGGGACTACCATCAGAGGGGAGCAGTACTTC. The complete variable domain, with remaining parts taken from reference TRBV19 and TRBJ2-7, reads DGGITQSPKYLFRKEGQNVTLSCEQNLNHDAMYWYRQDPGQGLRLIYYSQIVNDFQKGDIAEGYSVSREKKESFPLTVTSAQKNPTAFYLCASSLTAGTTIRGEQYFGPGTRLTVT.

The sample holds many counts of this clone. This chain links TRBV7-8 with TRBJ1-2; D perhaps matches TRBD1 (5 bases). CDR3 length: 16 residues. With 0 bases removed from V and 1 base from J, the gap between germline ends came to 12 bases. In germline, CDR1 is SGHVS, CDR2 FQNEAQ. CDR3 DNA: TGTGCCAGCAGCTTAGCGACGGCAGGGTATAACTATGGCTACACCTTC. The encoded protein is CASSLATAGYNYGYTF. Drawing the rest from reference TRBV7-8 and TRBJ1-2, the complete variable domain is GAGVSQSPRYKVAKRGQDVALRCDPISGHVSLFWYQQALGQGPEFLTYFQNEAQLDKSGLPSDRFFAERPEGSVSTLKIQRTQQEDSAVYLCASSLATAGYNYGYTFGSGTRLTVV.

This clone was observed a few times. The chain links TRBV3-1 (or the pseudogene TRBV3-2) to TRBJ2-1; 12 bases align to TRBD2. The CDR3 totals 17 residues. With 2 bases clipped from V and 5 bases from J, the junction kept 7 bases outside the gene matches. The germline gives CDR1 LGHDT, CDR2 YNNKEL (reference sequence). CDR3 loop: CASSQPLLAGGNNEQFF. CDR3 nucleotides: TGTGCCAGCAGCCAACCCCTTCTAGCGGGAGGGAACAATGAGCAGTTCTTC.

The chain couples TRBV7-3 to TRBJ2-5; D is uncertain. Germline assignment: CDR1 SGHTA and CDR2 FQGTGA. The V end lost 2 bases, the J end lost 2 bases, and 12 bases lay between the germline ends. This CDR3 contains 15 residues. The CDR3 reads CASSLGSGWQETQYF. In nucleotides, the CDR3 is TGTGCCAGCAGCTTAGGCTCCGGGTGGCAAGAGACCCAGTACTTC.

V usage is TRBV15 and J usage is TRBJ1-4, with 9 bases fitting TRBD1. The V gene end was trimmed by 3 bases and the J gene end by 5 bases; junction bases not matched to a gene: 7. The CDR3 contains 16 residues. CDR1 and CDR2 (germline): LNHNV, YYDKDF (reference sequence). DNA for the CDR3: TGTGCCACCAGCAGTAAGACAGGGGGAGAAAATGAAAAACTGTTTTTT. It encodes CATSSKTGGENEKLFF.

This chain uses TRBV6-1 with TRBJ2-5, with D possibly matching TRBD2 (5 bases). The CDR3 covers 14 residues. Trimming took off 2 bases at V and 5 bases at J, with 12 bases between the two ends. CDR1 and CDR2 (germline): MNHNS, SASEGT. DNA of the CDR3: TGTGCCAGCAGTGAAAGCCCGCGCGGGGAGACCCAGTACTTC. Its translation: CASSESPRGETQYF.